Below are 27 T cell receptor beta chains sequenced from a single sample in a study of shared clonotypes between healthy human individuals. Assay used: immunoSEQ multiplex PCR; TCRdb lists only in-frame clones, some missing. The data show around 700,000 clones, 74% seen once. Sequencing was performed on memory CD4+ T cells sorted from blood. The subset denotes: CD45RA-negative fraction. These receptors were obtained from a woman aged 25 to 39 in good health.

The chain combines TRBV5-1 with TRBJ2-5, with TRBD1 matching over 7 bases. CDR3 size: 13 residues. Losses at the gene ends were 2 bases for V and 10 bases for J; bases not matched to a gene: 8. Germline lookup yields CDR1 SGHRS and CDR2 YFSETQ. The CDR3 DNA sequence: TGCGCCAGCAGCTTAGGGACCACAGGGGACCAGTACTTC. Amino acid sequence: CASSLGTTGDQYF. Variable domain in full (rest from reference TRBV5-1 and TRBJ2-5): KAGVTQTPRYLIKTRGQQVTLSCSPISGHRSVSWYQQTPGQGLQFLFEYFSETQRNKGNFPGRFSGRQFSNSRSEMNVSTLELGDSALYLCASSLGTTGDQYFGPGTRLLVL.

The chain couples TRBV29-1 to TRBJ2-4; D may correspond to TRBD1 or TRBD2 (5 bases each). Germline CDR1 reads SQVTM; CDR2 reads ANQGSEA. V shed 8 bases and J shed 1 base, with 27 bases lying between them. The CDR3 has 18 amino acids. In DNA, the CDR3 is TGCAGCTTCCCCGAAAGTGTGGGACCCCCGCGGGCCAAAAACATTCAGTACTTC. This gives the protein CSFPESVGPPRAKNIQYF.

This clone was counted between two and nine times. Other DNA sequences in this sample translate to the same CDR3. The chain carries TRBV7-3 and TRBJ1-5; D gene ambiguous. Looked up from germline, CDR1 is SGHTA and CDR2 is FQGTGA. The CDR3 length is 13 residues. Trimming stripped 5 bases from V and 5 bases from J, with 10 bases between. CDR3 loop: CASSPGPDQPQHF. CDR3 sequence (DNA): TGTGCCAGCAGCCCCGGTCCCGATCAGCCCCAGCATTTT.

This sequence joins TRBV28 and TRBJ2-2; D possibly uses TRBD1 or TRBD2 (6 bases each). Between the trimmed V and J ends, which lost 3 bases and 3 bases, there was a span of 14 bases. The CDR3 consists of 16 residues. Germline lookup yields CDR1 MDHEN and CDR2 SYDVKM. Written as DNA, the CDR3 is TGTGCCAGCAGTTTCATGGGGGGCGTTTACACCGGGGAGCTGTTTTTT. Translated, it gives CASSFMGGVYTGELFF.

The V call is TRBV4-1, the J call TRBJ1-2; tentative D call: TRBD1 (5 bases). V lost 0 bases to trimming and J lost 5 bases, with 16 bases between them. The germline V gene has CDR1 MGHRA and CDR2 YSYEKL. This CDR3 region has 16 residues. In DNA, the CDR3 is TGCGCCAGCAGCCAAGAGAACAATCCGTCAGGGTATGGCTACACCTTC. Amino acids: CASSQENNPSGYGYTF.

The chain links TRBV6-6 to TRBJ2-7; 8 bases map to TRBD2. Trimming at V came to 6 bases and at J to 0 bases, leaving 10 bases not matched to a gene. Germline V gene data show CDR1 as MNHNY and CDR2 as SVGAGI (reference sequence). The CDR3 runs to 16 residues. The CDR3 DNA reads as TGTGCCAGCAGAAAAGCGGGAGTCGGAAGCTCCTACGAGCAGTACTTC. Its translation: CASRKAGVGSSYEQYF.

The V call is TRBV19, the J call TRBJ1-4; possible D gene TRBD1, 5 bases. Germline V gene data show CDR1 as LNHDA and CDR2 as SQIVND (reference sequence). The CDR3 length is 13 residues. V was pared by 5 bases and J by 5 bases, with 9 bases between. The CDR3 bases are TGTGCCAGTAGTTCAGGGCTAAATGAAAAACTGTTTTTT. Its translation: CASSSGLNEKLFF. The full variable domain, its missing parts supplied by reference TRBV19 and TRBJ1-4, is DGGITQSPKYLFRKEGQNVTLSCEQNLNHDAMYWYRQDPGQGLRLIYYSQIVNDFQKGDIAEGYSVSREKKESFPLTVTSAQKNPTAFYLCASSSGLNEKLFFGSGTQLSVL.

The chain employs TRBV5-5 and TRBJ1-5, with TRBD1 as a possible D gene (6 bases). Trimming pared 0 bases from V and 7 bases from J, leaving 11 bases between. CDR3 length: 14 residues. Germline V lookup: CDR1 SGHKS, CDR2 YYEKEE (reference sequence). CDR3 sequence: CASSLDGGSQPQHF. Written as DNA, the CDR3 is TGTGCCAGCAGCTTGGACGGGGGCAGCCAGCCCCAGCATTTT.

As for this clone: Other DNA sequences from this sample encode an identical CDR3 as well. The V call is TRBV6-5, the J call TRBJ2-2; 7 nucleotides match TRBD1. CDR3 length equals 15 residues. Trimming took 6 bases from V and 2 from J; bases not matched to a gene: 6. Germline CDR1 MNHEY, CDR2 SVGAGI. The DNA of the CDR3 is TGTGCCAGCAGACGTGGACAGGCCAACACCGGGGAGCTGTTTTTT. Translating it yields CASRRGQANTGELFF.

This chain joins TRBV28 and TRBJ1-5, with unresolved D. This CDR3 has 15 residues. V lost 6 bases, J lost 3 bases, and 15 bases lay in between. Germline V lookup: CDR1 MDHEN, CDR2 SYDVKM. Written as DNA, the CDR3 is TGTGCCAGCAGGACCCCCGACAAATTCAATCAGCCCCAGCATTTT. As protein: CASRTPDKFNQPQHF.

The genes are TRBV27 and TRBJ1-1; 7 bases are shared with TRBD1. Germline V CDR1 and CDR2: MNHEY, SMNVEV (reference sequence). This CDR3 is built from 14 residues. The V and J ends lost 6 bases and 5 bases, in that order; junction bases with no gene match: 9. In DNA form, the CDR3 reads TGTGCCAGCAGGAACAGGGGATCAGGGACTGAAGCTTTCTTT. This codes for CASRNRGSGTEAFF.

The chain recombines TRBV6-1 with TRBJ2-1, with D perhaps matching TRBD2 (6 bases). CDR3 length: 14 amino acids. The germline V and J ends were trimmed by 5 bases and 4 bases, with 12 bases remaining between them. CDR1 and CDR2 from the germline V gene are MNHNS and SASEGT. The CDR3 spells CASSKKEGYNEQFF. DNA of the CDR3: TGTGCCAGCAGTAAGAAGGAGGGGTACAATGAGCAGTTCTTC.

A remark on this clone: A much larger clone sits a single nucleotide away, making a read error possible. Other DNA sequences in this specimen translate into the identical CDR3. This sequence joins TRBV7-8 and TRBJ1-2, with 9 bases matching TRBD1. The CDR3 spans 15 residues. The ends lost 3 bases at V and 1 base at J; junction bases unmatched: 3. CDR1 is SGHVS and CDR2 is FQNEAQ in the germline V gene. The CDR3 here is CASSLPGQGNYGYTF. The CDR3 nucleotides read TGTGCCAGCAGCTTGCCGGGACAGGGTAACTATGGCTACACCTTC.

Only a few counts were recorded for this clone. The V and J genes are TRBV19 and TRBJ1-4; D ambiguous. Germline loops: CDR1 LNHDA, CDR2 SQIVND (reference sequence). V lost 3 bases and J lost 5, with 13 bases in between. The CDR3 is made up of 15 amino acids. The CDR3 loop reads CASSIYGKWNEKLFF. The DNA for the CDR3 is TGTGCCAGTAGTATTTACGGGAAGTGGAATGAAAAACTGTTTTTT. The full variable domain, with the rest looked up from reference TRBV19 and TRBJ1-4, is DGGITQSPKYLFRKEGQNVTLSCEQNLNHDAMYWYRQDPGQGLRLIYYSQIVNDFQKGDIAEGYSVSREKKESFPLTVTSAQKNPTAFYLCASSIYGKWNEKLFFGSGTQLSVL.

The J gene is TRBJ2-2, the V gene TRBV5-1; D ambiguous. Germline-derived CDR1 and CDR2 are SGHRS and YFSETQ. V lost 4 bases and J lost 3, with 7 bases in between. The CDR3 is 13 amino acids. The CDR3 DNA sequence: TGCGCCAGCAGCGGAGAATACACCGGGGAGCTGTTTTTT. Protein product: CASSGEYTGELFF.

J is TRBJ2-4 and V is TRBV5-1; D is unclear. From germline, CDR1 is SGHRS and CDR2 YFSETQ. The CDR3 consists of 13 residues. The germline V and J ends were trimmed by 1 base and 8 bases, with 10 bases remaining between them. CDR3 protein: CASSLTQRDIQYF. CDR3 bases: TGCGCCAGCAGCTTGACCCAAAGGGACATTCAGTACTTC.

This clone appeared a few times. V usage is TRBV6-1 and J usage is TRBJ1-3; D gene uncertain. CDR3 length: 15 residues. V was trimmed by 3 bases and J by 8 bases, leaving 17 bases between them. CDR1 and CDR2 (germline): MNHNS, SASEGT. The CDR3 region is CASSERTQALDTIYF. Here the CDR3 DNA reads TGTGCCAGCAGTGAGAGGACCCAAGCTTTGGACACCATATATTTT.

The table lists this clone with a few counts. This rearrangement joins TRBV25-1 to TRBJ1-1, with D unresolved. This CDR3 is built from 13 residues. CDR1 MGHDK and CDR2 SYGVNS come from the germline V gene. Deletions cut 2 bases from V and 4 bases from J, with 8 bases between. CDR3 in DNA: TGTGCCAGCAGTGAAAATGGTTTCACTGAAGCTTTCTTT. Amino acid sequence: CASSENGFTEAFF.

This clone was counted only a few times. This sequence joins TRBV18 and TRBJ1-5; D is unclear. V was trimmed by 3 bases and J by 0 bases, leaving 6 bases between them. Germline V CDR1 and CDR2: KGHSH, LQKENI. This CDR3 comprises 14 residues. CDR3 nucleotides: TGTGCCAGCTCACCCGACCCTAGCAATCAGCCCCAGCATTTT. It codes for CASSPDPSNQPQHF.

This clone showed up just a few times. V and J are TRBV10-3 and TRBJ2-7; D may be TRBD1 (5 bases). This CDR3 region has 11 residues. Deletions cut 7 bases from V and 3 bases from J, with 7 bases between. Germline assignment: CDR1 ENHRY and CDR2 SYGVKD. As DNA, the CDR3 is TGTGCCATCACTGACAGCTACGAGCAGTACTTC. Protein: CAITDSYEQYF.

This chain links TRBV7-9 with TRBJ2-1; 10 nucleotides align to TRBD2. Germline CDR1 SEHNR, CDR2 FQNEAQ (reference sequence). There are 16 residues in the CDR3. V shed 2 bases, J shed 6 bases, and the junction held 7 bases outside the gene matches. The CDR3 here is CASSLYVAGGLNEQFF. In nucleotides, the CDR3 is TGTGCCAGCAGCTTATATGTAGCGGGAGGTCTCAATGAGCAGTTCTTC.

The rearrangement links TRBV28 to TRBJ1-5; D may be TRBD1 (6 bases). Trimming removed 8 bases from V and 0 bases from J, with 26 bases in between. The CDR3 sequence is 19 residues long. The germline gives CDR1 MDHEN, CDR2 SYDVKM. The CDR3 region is CASQFPPGLGGYSNQPQHF. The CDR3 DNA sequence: TGTGCCAGCCAATTTCCACCCGGGTTAGGGGGATATAGCAATCAGCCCCAGCATTTT.

The CDR3 spells CASSIRELNQPQHF. CDR3 DNA: TGTGCCAGTAGTATCCGTGAGCTCAATCAGCCCCAGCATTTT. The chain employs TRBV19 and TRBJ1-5; D unresolved. CDR3 length equals 14 residues. V shed 3 bases and J shed 3 bases, with 9 bases lying between them. Germline V CDR1 and CDR2: LNHDA, SQIVND (reference sequence).

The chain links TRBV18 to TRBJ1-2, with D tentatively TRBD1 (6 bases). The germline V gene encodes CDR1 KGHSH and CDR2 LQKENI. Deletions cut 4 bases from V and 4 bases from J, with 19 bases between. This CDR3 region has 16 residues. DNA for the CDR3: TGTGCCAGCTCACAGTCCTTCTTGGACAGCGGCTATGGCTACACCTTC. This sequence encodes CASSQSFLDSGYGYTF. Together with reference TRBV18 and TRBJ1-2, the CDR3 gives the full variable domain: NAGVMQNPRHLVRRRGQEARLRCSPMKGHSHVYWYRQLPEEGLKFMVYLQKENIIDESGMPKERFSAEFPKEGPSILRIQQVVRGDSAAYFCASSQSFLDSGYGYTFGSGTRLTVV.

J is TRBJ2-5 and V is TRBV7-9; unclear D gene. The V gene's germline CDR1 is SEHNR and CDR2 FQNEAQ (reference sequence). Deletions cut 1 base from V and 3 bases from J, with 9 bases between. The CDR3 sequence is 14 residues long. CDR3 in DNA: TGTGCCAGCAGCTTAGGTTCTAGAGAAGAGACCCAGTACTTC. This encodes CASSLGSREETQYF.

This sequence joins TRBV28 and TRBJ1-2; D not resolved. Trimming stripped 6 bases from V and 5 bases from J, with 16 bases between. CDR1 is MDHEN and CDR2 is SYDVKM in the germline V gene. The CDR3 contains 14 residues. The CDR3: CASSDSHRGYGYTF. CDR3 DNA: TGTGCCAGCAGCGACTCCCATAGAGGGTATGGCTACACCTTC.

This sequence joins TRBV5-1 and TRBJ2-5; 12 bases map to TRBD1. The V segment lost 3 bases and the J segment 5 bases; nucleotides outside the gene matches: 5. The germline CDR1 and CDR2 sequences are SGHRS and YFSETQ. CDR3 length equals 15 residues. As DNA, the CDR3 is TGCGCCAGCAGCTGGGGACAGGGGGCGCGTGAGACCCAGTACTTC. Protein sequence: CASSWGQGARETQYF.